These T cell receptor beta chains were read from a single sample in a study of blood T cell repertoires in COVID-19. TCRdb's table, derived via immunoSEQ multiplex PCR, lists solely in-frame clones and lacks some. The top ten clones hold around 6.9% of a sample with about 9,000 clones, 86% of them seen once. Sequenced material: peripheral blood. These receptors came from a human donor with active COVID-19. The donor label of this sample is uncertain. Both conserved end residues are part of each CDR3. D genes are given only for firm matches. Not every row has a clone size; where given, it reads once, few, many or a size class.

J gene	V gene	D gene	clone size	CDR3 protein	CDR3 DNA
TRBJ1-2	TRBV5-5	TRBD1	-	CASSLGRGPGYTF	TGTGCCAGCAGCTTGGGGAGGGGGCCTGGCTACACCTTC
TRBJ2-1	TRBV5-1	TRBD2	-	CASSLDGRGHNEQFF	TGCGCCAGCAGCTTGGACGGGAGGGGACACAATGAGCAGTTCTTC
TRBJ1-1	TRBV15	TRBD1	-	CATSRDPTTGDEAFF	TGTGCCACCAGCAGAGATCCGACGACAGGGGACGAAGCTTTCTTT
TRBJ2-5	TRBV27	TRBD2	-	CASSARILAGGPSKTSQETQYF	TGTGCCAGCAGTGCCCGAATTCTAGCGGGAGGGCCATCAAAAACAAGTCAAGAGACCCAGTACTTC
TRBJ2-5	TRBV9	-	-	CASSPDQETQYF	TGTGCCAGCAGCCCTGACCAAGAGACCCAGTACTTC
TRBJ1-5	TRBV7-3	-	-	CASSLSESNQPQHF	TGTGCCAGCAGCTTATCAGAAAGCAATCAGCCCCAGCATTTT
TRBJ2-1	TRBV19	TRBD2	once	CASSIVAGGNNEQFF	TGTGCCAGTAGTATAGTAGCGGGGGGCAACAATGAGCAGTTCTTC
TRBJ2-2	TRBV5-5	-	-	CASTSGFANTGELFF	TGTGCCAGTACATCGGGGTTTGCGAACACCGGGGAGCTGTTTTTT
TRBJ2-2	TRBV3-1/TRBV3-2	-	-	CASSTPVSFYTGELFF	TGTGCCAGCTCAACACCCGTTAGCTTTTACACCGGGGAGCTGTTTTTT
TRBJ2-4	TRBV19	-	-	CASSIDGPRDIQYF	TGTGCCAGTAGTATAGATGGTCCGAGGGACATTCAGTACTTC
TRBJ2-3	TRBV19	TRBD2	-	CASSGLAGVSDTQYF	TGTGCCAGTAGTGGCCTAGCGGGAGTTTCAGATACGCAGTATTTT
TRBJ2-2	TRBV7-2	-	-	CASSSYDSNTGELFF	TGTGCCAGCAGCTCTTACGACTCAAACACCGGGGAGCTGTTTTTT
TRBJ2-4	TRBV28	-	-	CASRPKQTTAKNIQYF	TGTGCCAGCAGACCGAAGCAAACTACAGCCAAAAACATTCAGTACTTC
TRBJ2-1	TRBV7-2	TRBD2	once	CASSYSGGANEQFF	TGTGCCAGCAGCTATAGCGGGGGGGCCAATGAGCAGTTCTTC
TRBJ1-1	TRBV25-1	-	-	CASRGGATEAFF	TGTGCCAGCAGGGGGGGGGCCACTGAAGCTTTCTTT
TRBJ2-7	TRBV9	-	-	CASSVGEEYEQYF	TGTGCCAGCAGCGTAGGTGAGGAATACGAGCAGTACTTC
TRBJ1-2	TRBV5-8	-	-	CASSVGANYGYTF	TGTGCCAGCAGCGTCGGGGCTAACTATGGCTACACCTTC
TRBJ2-3	TRBV6-5	TRBD2	-	CASSPTSGGRDTQYF	TGTGCCAGCAGTCCTACTAGCGGGGGAAGAGATACGCAGTATTTT
TRBJ2-5	TRBV19	TRBD1	large	CASSIGYRGQETQYF	TGTGCCAGTAGTATAGGGTACAGGGGGCAAGAGACCCAGTACTTC
TRBJ2-7	TRBV10-3	TRBD2	-	CAISLGLAGAGYEQYF	TGTGCCATCAGTCTGGGACTAGCGGGGGCAGGGTACGAGCAGTACTTC
TRBJ2-7	TRBV18	TRBD1	-	CASSPDWTGEAYEQYF	TGTGCCAGCTCACCGGATTGGACAGGGGAGGCTTACGAGCAGTACTTC
TRBJ1-2	TRBV4-1	-	-	CASSQDPAQGQGSYGYTF	TGCGCCAGCAGCCAAGATCCGGCCCAGGGTCAAGGGTCCTATGGCTACACCTTC